Sequencing of this T cell receptor (beta chain) was carried out in a study of cytomegalovirus exposure and HLA in healthy donors (dated by TCRdb to about 2017). Regarding the complete study: An earlier analysis of roughly 500 of the donors reported approximately 290 Gb of sequence data and 117 million unique TCR beta sequences from 150 million to 200 million T cells. Four or five DR-DQ haplotypes were treated as single units for association and clustering because of strong linkage in the cohort. To decide whether each TCR beta V gene segment behaved as functional or pseudogenic, an earlier analysis of fewer than 750 of the donors relied on high-throughput TCR beta sequencing. Genome-wide SNP genotypes for about three fifths of the roughly 700 donors were used in a later genetic analysis, which treated that subset as a discovery cohort. All discovery cohort repertoires had been generated using a single sequencing platform. Using immunosequencing, the study profiled T cell repertoires from around 670 subjects and related those repertoires to cytomegalovirus serostatus. The study was designed to test whether signatures of past pathogen exposure could be identified by cataloging public T cell receptors. Donor age, sex, ethnicity and CMV serostatus were collected together with the repertoire data. Among roughly 370 genotyped donors of the cohort, an average of approximately 240,000 unique TCR beta nucleotide sequences were sequenced per donor, 15% to 20% of them non-productive. Typing coverage varied by locus: roughly 629-630 donors for A, B, C, DRB1 and DQB1; roughly 510 for DQA1; more than 600 for DPA1; roughly 470 for DPB1. To study patterns of TCR occurrence, a later analysis re-analyzed previously published TCR beta repertoires from more than 550 donors and added high-resolution HLA genotyping. In the later analysis, no new phenotypic data were used to find candidate immune exposures; instead, reliance was placed on TCR beta sequences and their occurrence across donors. In addition to the first cohort of 500 to 850 subjects, a separate validation cohort of 120 different subjects was used. Of the 398 genotyped donors, more than 75% were placed in the genetic ancestry cluster associated with self-reported Caucasian donors. To predict cytomegalovirus infection status, the study combined high-throughput TCR immunosequencing, statistical association of individual TCRs with disease status, and machine learning. HLA typing included class I and class II loci at four-digit resolution. An early release covering some 640 HLA-typed donors comprised approximately 300 gigabases of sequencing data and roughly 86 million unique TCR sequences. The full study reports these points: Assigning TCR associations to individual alleles was difficult when HLA alleles, especially DR and DQ, strongly co-occurred. The classifier was reported to diagnose cytomegalovirus status with high specificity and sensitivity in both the original and validation cohorts. Because some donors lacked HLA typing at each locus, the association tests relied only on the typed subset. Some 16 rarely observed V segments, including chromosome 9 orphons, were excluded from the earlier analysis of about 610 of the donors because counts were too low. It was suggested by the authors that the approach could potentially be generalized to other disease states and immunological phenotypes. An association between a missense DCLRE1C variant and V-gene and J-gene trimming of TCR beta chains was found in a later genetic analysis and replicated in an independent cohort. Immune exposure information for the cohort was limited to CMV serostatus. In a later genetic analysis, fewer N-insertions in productive TCRs were reported among donors in an Asian-associated ancestry cluster than the 666-donor mean. Broadly in line with IMGT annotations, most TCR beta V segments showed up in productive rearrangements about 90% or about 30% of the time in an earlier analysis of about 500 of the donors. Presence/absence analyses assumed roughly uniform sequencing depth across donors, an assumption that may not hold. A total of fewer than 200 TCR beta chains were listed by the study as associated with cytomegalovirus. A later analysis found that most CMV-associated TCR beta chains appeared HLA-restricted, with HLA associations seemingly driven largely by CMV exposure. In a later analysis, TCR association rates were found to vary across HLA loci, with the most associated TCRs seen for DRB1 alleles and the fewest for HLA-C alleles. Linkage disequilibrium might explain the correlated functional status among segregating V segments, but an unknown experimental factor could not be ruled out. A cluster of highly shared sequence variants was judged likely to be a technical artifact of the sequencing pipeline. Compared with equally common non-associated chains, HLA-associated TCR beta chains in a later analysis were more clonally expanded and had lower generation probabilities. Several of the top co-occurrence clusters appeared to be linked to parvovirus B19, influenza, CMV and Epstein-Barr virus, according to a later analysis. Some IMGT-functional V segments, including TRBV6-2 and TRBV6-3, could not be distinguished by the 87-base-pair reads and were therefore excluded. The cohort was sequenced for TCR beta chains only, and without alpha or paired-chain data the features that could be detected were limited. A later analysis associated some 17,000 TCR beta sequences with specific HLA alleles at a false discovery rate of 0.05. Three of the identified cytomegalovirus-associated TCR beta chains were confirmed in vitro to be specific for cytomegalovirus antigens. A further reported finding was that TCR beta sequences accurately predicted the HLA-A and HLA-B alleles for most subjects in the first cohort. While some public TCRs were present in many individuals, most TCR sequences turned up only very rarely across donors.

About this clone itself: Its cognate antigen has yet to be identified. It has no much larger one-base neighbor in the sample; base qualities were not kept.

In total, 600 or so healthy bone marrow donors made up the cohort. All cohort members were sampled while nominally healthy, although unrecorded immune exposures were likely present. The donor was CMV seropositive and belonged to the group of 250 to 300 seropositive cohort members. Every donor gave a peripheral blood sample, and the peripheral blood mononuclear cells from that sample were used for TCR beta sequencing. Genomic DNA extraction from the blood cell samples was performed with the Qiagen DNeasy Blood Extraction Kit. V trim: 2 bases; J trim: 2 bases; unmatched bases: 8. Looking up the germline V gene yields CDR1 KGHSH and CDR2 LQKENI. From its cysteine to its phenylalanine, the CDR3 spans 16 amino acids. CDR3 DNA is the only sequence kept; it has 48 bases, read in frame from the first base. Library prep was done by the immunoSEQ multiplex PCR assay. For the multiplex PCR, a mixture combining 60 forward primers for TCR Vbeta segments and 13 reverse primers for TCR Jbeta segments was used. The CDR3 region of rearranged TCR beta genes was amplified from genomic DNA by a multiplex PCR assay. On the Illumina HiSeq System, the amplified TCR beta libraries were sequenced as 87-base-pair reads. From the authors' description of their analysis: In a later analysis, roughly 80 million unique TCR beta chains were counted across the roughly 700 repertoires, and approximately 11 million of these chains were shared by at least two donors. A nearest-neighbor algorithm error-corrected the raw reads and collapsed the reads into unique sequences, merging closely related sequences to remove PCR and sequencing errors. Alignment of CDR3 sequences to IMGT reference sequences was used to assign V, D and J gene segments. Each retained sequence needed at least a six-nucleotide match to both a V gene segment and a J gene segment. A rearrangement was called productive if the CDR3 had no stop codons and remained in frame with V and J, and every other rearrangement was called non-productive. Following IMGT convention, CDR3 was defined as the stretch from the second conserved V-encoded cysteine up to the conserved J-encoded phenylalanine. The earlier analysis of about 620 of the donors excluded sequences that lacked an unambiguous match to a single V gene segment. In an earlier analysis of 587 of the donors, V segments were called functional above 56.7% productive rearrangements and were called segregating when the between-donor standard deviation exceeded 5%. To diagnose cytomegalovirus status from the catalog of TCR beta chain sequences, a statistical classification framework was built. V and J gene assignment, in a later analysis, came from comparing TCR nucleotide sequences with IMGT/GENE-DB human TR gene sequences. A later analysis assigned CDR3 sequences and most-parsimonious VDJ recombination scenarios with the TCRdist pipeline. In a later analysis, each TCR beta chain was defined by its CDR3 amino acid sequence together with its V-gene family, and reads lacking a unique V-gene family were excluded. To address suspected cross-contamination and a sequencing artifact, a later analysis removed a few hundred highly shared, low-generation-probability nucleotide sequences. In a later analysis, a clonal expansion index was calculated for each public chain from normalized within-repertoire ranks of inferred template counts. In a later analysis, generation probabilities were computed with a VDJ recombination model fitted to out-of-frame rearrangements, and the resulting probabilities were checked against IGoR. In a later analysis, hypergeometric tests were used to score TCR-TCR, TCR-HLA and TCR-CMV co-occurrence, with a repertoire-size bias correction applied to TCR pairs. To estimate false discovery rates, a later analysis permuted the HLA or CMV assignments 20 times. In a later analysis, co-occurring TCRs were grouped using DBSCAN, with TCRdist sequence similarity added in when clustering inside HLA-allele-positive subsets. Co-occurrence clustering excluded repertoires with fewer than 30,000 or more than 120,000 public chains, plus five with anomalous nucleotide sharing. Sourced from immuneACCESS, this table was stored by TCRdb with only in-frame sequences that have V and J called. A share of the clones is absent; for the studies checked, an unresolved V gene accounts for under half, and the remainder has no known explanation. V and J calls and clone size are given by that table; D and trimming were obtained from the DNA. Across this sample there are about 87,000 clones, with less than 80% seen only once. The ten largest clonotypes hold about 22% of the sample.

The sequence joins TRBV18 to TRBJ2-7; TRBD2 agrees with 8 junctional bases. The TCR originated in a man between 25 and 39 years old in good health and CMV-seropositive. The sample taken for sequencing was PBMCs. The CDR3 region has the sequence CASSPRRREDTYEQYF. The DNA is TGTGCCAGCTCACCAAGGCGGCGGGAGGATACCTACGAGCAGTACTTC.